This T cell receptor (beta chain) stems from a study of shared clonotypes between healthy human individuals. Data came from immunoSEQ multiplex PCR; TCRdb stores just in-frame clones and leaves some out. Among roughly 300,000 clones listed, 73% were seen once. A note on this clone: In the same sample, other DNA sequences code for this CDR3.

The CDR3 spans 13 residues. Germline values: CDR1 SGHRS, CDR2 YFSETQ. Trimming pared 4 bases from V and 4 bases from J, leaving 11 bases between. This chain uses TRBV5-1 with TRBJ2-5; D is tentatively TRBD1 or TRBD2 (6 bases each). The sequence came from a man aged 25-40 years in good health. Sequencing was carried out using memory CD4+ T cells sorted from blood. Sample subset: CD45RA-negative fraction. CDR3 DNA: TGCGCCAGCAGCATACAGGGAGGAGAGACCCAGTACTTC. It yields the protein CASSIQGGETQYF.